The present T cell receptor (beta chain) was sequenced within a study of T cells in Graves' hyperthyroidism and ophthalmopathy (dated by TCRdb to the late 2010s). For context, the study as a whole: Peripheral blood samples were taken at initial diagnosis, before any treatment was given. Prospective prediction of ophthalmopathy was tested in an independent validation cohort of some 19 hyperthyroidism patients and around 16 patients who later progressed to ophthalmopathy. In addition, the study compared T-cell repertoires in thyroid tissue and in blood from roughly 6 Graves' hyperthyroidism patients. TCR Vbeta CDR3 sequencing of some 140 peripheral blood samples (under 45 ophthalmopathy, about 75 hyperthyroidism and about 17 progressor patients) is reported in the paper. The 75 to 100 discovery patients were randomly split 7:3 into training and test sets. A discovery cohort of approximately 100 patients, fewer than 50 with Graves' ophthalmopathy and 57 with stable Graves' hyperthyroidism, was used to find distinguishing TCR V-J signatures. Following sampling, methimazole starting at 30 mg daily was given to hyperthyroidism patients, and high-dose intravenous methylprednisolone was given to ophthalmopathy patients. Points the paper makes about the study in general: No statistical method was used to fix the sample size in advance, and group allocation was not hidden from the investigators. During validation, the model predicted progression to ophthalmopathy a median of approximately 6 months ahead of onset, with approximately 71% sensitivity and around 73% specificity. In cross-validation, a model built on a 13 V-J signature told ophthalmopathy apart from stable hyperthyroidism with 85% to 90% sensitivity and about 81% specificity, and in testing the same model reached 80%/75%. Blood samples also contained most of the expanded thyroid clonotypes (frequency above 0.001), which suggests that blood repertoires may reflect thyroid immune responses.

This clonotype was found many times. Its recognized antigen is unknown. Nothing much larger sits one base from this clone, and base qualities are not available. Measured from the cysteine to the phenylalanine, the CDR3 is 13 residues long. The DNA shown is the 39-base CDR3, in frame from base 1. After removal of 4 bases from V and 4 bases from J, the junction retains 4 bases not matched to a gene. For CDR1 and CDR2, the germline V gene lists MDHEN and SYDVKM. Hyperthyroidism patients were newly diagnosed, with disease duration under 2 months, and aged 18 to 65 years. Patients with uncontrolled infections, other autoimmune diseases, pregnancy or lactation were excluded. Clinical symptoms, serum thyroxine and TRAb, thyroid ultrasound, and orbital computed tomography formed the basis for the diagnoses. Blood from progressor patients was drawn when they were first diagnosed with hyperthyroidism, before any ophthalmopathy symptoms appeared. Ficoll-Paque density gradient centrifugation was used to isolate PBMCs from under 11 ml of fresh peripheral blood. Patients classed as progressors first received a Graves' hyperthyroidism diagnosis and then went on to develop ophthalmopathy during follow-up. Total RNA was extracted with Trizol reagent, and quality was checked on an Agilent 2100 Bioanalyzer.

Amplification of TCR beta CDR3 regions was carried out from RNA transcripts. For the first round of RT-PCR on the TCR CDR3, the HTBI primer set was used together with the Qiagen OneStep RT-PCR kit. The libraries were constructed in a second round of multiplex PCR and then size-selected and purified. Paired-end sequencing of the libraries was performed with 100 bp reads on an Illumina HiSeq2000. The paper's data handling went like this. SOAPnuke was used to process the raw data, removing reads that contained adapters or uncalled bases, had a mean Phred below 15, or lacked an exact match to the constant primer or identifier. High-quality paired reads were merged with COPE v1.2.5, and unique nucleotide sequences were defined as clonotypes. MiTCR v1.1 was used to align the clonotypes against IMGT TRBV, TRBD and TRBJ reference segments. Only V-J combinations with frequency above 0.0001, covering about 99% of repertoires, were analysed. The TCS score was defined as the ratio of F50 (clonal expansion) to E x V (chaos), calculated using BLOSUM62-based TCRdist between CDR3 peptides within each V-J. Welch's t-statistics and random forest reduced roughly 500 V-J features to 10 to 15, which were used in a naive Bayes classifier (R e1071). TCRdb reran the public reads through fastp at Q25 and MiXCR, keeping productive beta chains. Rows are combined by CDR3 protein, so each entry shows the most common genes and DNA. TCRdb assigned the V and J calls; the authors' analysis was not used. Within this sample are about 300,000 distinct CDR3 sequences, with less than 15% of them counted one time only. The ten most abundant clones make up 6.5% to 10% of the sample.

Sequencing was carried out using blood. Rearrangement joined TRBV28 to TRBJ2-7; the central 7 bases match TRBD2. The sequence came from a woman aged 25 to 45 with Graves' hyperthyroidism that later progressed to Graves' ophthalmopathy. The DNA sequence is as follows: TGTGCCAGCAGTTGGTGGGGGGGTTACGAGCAGTACTTC. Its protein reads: CASSWWGGYEQYF.